These 28 T cell receptor beta chains originate from one sample sequenced in a study of cytomegalovirus exposure and HLA in healthy donors. With 60 Vbeta and 13 Jbeta primers, the PCR was carried out. Using immunoSEQ multiplex PCR, the repertoire was profiled, and TCRdb retains in-frame clones only, with some absent. The table shows about 130,000 clones, with just under 75% occurring only once. What was sequenced was PBMCs. Source of these receptors: a man between 35 and 55 years old in good health and CMV-seropositive.

V and J are TRBV19 and TRBJ2-7, with 8 bases aligning to TRBD2. The CDR3 length is 15 residues. V lost 8 bases, J lost 2 bases, and 11 bases stayed unmatched. Germline V lookup: CDR1 LNHDA, CDR2 SQIVND (reference sequence). CDR3 nucleotides: TGTGCCAGTTCTCCGGGGGGGGACACAACCTACGAGCAGTACTTC. Translating gives CASSPGGDTTYEQYF.

CDR3 region: CASSVEPGQETQYF. CDR3 DNA sequence: TGTGCCAGCAGCGTGGAGCCAGGACAGGAGACCCAGTACTTC. The rearrangement uses TRBV9 and TRBJ2-5; D might be TRBD1 (6 bases). Trimming cost V 2 bases and J 5 bases, with 13 bases left between them. This CDR3 region has 14 residues. Germline V gene data show CDR1 as SGDLS and CDR2 as YYNGEE.

CDR3 region: CASSELGGQGGYNEQFF. CDR3 coding DNA: TGTGCCAGCAGTGAATTGGGGGGACAGGGAGGTTACAATGAGCAGTTCTTC. The chain is built from TRBV6-1 and TRBJ2-1, with TRBD1 matching 9 bases. Unmatched junction bases numbered 9, after V lost 2 bases and J lost 4 bases. CDR1 and CDR2 from the germline V gene are MNHNS and SASEGT. The CDR3 covers 17 residues.

The V gene is TRBV11-2, the J gene TRBJ2-3; the match to TRBD2 covers 8 bases. This CDR3 region has 16 residues. V shed 1 base, J shed 4 bases, and the junction held 7 bases outside the gene matches. The germline V gene has CDR1 SGHAT and CDR2 FQNNGV. The DNA for the CDR3 is TGTGCCAGCAGCTTAGTGGTTAGCGGGACGGCAGATACGCAGTATTTT. Its protein product is CASSLVVSGTADTQYF. Complete variable domain (other parts from reference TRBV11-2 and TRBJ2-3): EAGVAQSPRYKIIEKRQSVAFWCNPISGHATLYWYQQILGQGPKLLIQFQNNGVVDDSQLPKDRFSAERLKGVDSTLKIQPAKLEDSAVYLCASSLVVSGTADTQYFGPGTRLTVL.

The rearrangement uses TRBV5-6 and TRBJ1-6; 7 bases are shared with TRBD1. Unmatched junction bases numbered 3, after V lost 2 bases and J lost 1 base. The CDR3 sequence is 16 residues long. The germline gives CDR1 SGHDT, CDR2 YYEEEE. Written as DNA, the CDR3 is TGTGCCAGCAGCTTAGGGGGCAGGTCCTATAATTCACCCCTCCACTTT. This sequence encodes CASSLGGRSYNSPLHF.

The chain employs TRBV4-1 and TRBJ1-2; 8 bases match TRBD1. This CDR3 has 20 amino acids. After removal of 4 bases from V and 0 bases from J, the junction contained 19 bases not matched to a gene. In germline, CDR1 is MGHRA, CDR2 YSYEKL. In nucleotides, the CDR3 is TGCGCCAGCAGCCCAGCGGAGGAACAGGGGGGGATCACTACTAACTATGGCTACACCTTC. Protein sequence: CASSPAEEQGGITTNYGYTF.

Concerning this clone itself: A read error may produce the germline difference seen at one junction end. The rearrangement links TRBV28 to TRBJ1-5; D call uncertain. This CDR3 comprises 14 residues. Germline V gene lookup returns CDR1 MDHEN and CDR2 SYDVKM. CDR3 sequence reads: CASSLTDSNRPQHF. In DNA form, the CDR3 reads TGTGCCAGCAGTTTGACGGATAGCAATCGGCCCCAGCATTTT.

J is TRBJ1-6 and V is TRBV5-1; D remains unclear. Per the germline V gene, CDR1 is SGHRS and CDR2 is YFSETQ. With 4 bases removed from V and 9 bases from J, the gap between germline ends came to 20 bases. The CDR3 spans 16 residues. This CDR3 is CASSPAEIVEGSPLHF. The CDR3 nucleotides read TGCGCCAGCAGCCCCGCGGAGATTGTAGAGGGTTCACCCCTCCACTTT.

This clone was seen only once. The rearrangement joins TRBV4-1 to TRBJ2-5; 9 positions match TRBD2. Germline V CDR1 and CDR2: MGHRA, YSYEKL. The length of the CDR3 is 15 residues. The J segment lost 4 bases and the V segment lost 1 base, leaving 4 bases of the junction unmatched. CDR3 DNA sequence: TGCGCCAGCAGCCAAGGGGTAGCGGGGGCAGAGACCCAGTACTTC. Amino acid sequence: CASSQGVAGAETQYF.

The chain couples TRBV29-1 to TRBJ2-1, with 11 bases aligning to TRBD1. Germline CDR1 is SQVTM and CDR2 is ANQGSEA. V shed 0 bases, J shed 5 bases, and the junction held 3 bases outside the gene matches. This CDR3 comprises 15 residues. DNA of the CDR3: TGCAGCGTTGAAGATGGACAGGGGGCCCACAATGAGCAGTTCTTC. Translation: CSVEDGQGAHNEQFF.

The chain combines TRBV7-9 with TRBJ1-5; 7 bases are a match to TRBD1. After removal of 0 bases from V and 0 bases from J, the junction contained 5 bases not matched to a gene. This CDR3 spans 17 amino acids. Germline CDR1 and CDR2: SEHNR and FQNEAQ (reference sequence). DNA of the CDR3: TGTGCCAGCAGCTTAGCCCGGGACAGACATAGCAATCAGCCCCAGCATTTT. This sequence encodes CASSLARDRHSNQPQHF.

This chain connects TRBV7-6 to TRBJ1-5, with unresolved D. The germline gives CDR1 SGHVS, CDR2 FNYEAQ. The CDR3 loop spans 13 amino acids. V was shortened by 8 bases and J by 7 bases, with 15 bases between the two germline ends. The CDR3 sequence: CASSEASHQPQHF. CDR3 coding DNA: TGTGCCAGCTCTGAGGCCAGCCACCAGCCCCAGCATTTT.

In this sample, this clone turned up a few times. This sequence joins TRBV27 and TRBJ2-7; D unresolved. The CDR3 runs to 13 residues. With 0 bases removed from V and 2 bases from J, the gap between germline ends came to 5 bases. CDR1 is MNHEY and CDR2 is SMNVEV in the germline V gene (reference sequence). This chain's CDR3 is CASSLSPAYEQYF. The CDR3 nucleotides are TGTGCCAGCAGTTTATCCCCAGCCTACGAGCAGTACTTC.

V gene TRBV15 combines with J gene TRBJ2-5, with 7 bases lining up with TRBD1. CDR1 and CDR2 from the germline V gene are LNHNV and YYDKDF (reference sequence). The CDR3 totals 13 residues. J gave up 2 bases and V 3 bases, and 0 bases lay outside the gene matches. This CDR3 reads CATSRGQQETQYF. The CDR3 region has the DNA TGTGCCACCAGCAGGGGACAGCAAGAGACCCAGTACTTC. Based on the CDR3 plus reference TRBV15 and TRBJ2-5, the full variable domain is DAMVIQNPRYQVTQFGKPVTLSCSQTLNHNVMYWYQQKSSQAPKLLFHYYDKDFNNEADTPDNFQSRRPNTSFCFLDIRSPGLGDTAMYLCATSRGQQETQYFGPGTRLLVL.

In regard to this clone: The germline gene is not matched at one end of the junction; a read error may be the cause. This sequence joins TRBV15 and TRBJ2-2, with 12 bases matching TRBD1. The CDR3 is made up of 18 amino acids. Germline V gives CDR1 LNHNV, CDR2 YYDKDF (reference sequence). The CDR3 loop is CAASRDEGQGALTGELFF. CDR3 sequence (DNA): TGTGCCGCCAGCAGAGATGAGGGACAGGGGGCTCTCACCGGGGAGCTGTTTTTT.

This clone was detected once. The V gene is TRBV5-1, the J gene TRBJ2-7; TRBD1 aligns across 7 bases. The CDR3 is 13 amino acids. The germline V gene has CDR1 SGHRS and CDR2 YFSETQ. The ends lost 4 bases at V and 2 bases at J; junction bases unmatched: 3. The CDR3 bases are TGCGCCAGCAGCCAAGGGGGCACCTACGAGCAGTACTTC. Translated: CASSQGGTYEQYF. The full variable domain, its missing parts supplied by reference TRBV5-1 and TRBJ2-7, is KAGVTQTPRYLIKTRGQQVTLSCSPISGHRSVSWYQQTPGQGLQFLFEYFSETQRNKGNFPGRFSGRQFSNSRSEMNVSTLELGDSALYLCASSQGGTYEQYFGPGTRLTVT.

This chain links TRBV4-2 with TRBJ2-1, with 10 bases that match TRBD2. Germline V CDR1 and CDR2: LGHNA, YNFKEQ. The CDR3 has 15 residues. V was pared by 4 bases and J by 5 bases, with 5 bases of the junction left unmatched. In DNA form, the CDR3 reads TGTGCCAGCAGCCGCAGACTAGCGGGTCACAATGAGCAGTTCTTC. Translating gives CASSRRLAGHNEQFF.

The chain combines TRBV9 with TRBJ2-5; 8 bases map to TRBD2. The V and J ends lost 1 base and 5 bases, in that order; junction bases with no gene match: 7. The CDR3 covers 15 residues. Germline V lookup: CDR1 SGDLS, CDR2 YYNGEE. The CDR3 protein is CASSVTGGPGETQYF. DNA for the CDR3: TGTGCCAGCAGCGTAACGGGAGGGCCGGGGGAGACCCAGTACTTC.

This clone was seen a few times. J is TRBJ2-6 and V is TRBV14; D unclear. Germline lookup yields CDR1 SGHDN and CDR2 FVKESK. The CDR3 covers 18 residues. V dropped 3 bases and J dropped 3 bases, with 18 bases sitting between them. The CDR3 DNA reads as TGTGCCAGCAGCCACCAACCCCCATTCGCGCGTGGGGCCAACGTCCTGACTTTC. This encodes CASSHQPPFARGANVLTF. The complete variable domain, with remaining parts taken from reference TRBV14 and TRBJ2-6, reads EAGVTQFPSHSVIEKGQTVTLRCDPISGHDNLYWYRRVMGKEIKFLLHFVKESKQDESGMPNNRFLAERTGGTYSTLKVQPAELEDSGVYFCASSHQPPFARGANVLTFGAGSRLTVL.

This chain connects TRBV9 to TRBJ2-2; 7 bases are shared with TRBD2. CDR1 and CDR2 from the germline V gene are SGDLS and YYNGEE. V dropped 7 bases and J dropped 5; count of bases not matched to a gene: 11. The CDR3 is made up of 15 amino acids. CDR3 nucleotide sequence: TGTGCCAGCGGGTCGGGCGGGGGATGGACCGGGGAGCTGTTTTTT. This sequence encodes CASGSGGGWTGELFF.

This sequence joins TRBV10-3 and TRBJ2-3, with D possibly being TRBD2 (5 bases). The CDR3 extends over 14 amino acids. Germline V gene lookup returns CDR1 ENHRY and CDR2 SYGVKD. V shed 6 bases and J shed 2 bases, with 12 bases lying between them. This chain's CDR3 is CAISRTENTDTQYF. In DNA form, the CDR3 reads TGTGCCATCAGCCGGACTGAGAACACAGATACGCAGTATTTT.

This clone was picked up a small number of times. The V gene is TRBV7-9, the J gene TRBJ2-5; 11 bases agree with TRBD2. Germline assignment: CDR1 SEHNR and CDR2 FQNEAQ (reference sequence). The CDR3 runs 18 residues. V lost 1 base to trimming and J lost 3 bases; unmatched junction nucleotides: 10. For the CDR3, the DNA is TGTGCCAGCAGCTTAGAACGGCTAGCGGGGGGCGCAAAAGAGACCCAGTACTTC. Amino acid sequence: CASSLERLAGGAKETQYF.

The chain carries TRBV28 and TRBJ2-3, with TRBD2 as a possible D gene (7 bases). The CDR3 contains 14 residues. Trimming took 6 bases from V and 3 from J, leaving 13 bases between them. In germline, CDR1 is MDHEN, CDR2 SYDVKM. The CDR3 here is CASREGGQTDTQYF. In nucleotides, the CDR3 is TGTGCCAGCAGGGAGGGGGGGCAGACAGATACGCAGTATTTT.

This chain uses TRBV28 with TRBJ2-2; D may be TRBD2 (7 bases). The germline V and J ends were trimmed by 8 bases and 4 bases, with 14 bases remaining between them. This CDR3 region has 14 residues. Germline CDR1 MDHEN, CDR2 SYDVKM. CDR3 in amino acids: CASGSGGITGELFF. CDR3 DNA sequence: TGTGCCAGCGGCTCGGGGGGCATCACCGGGGAGCTGTTTTTT.

By share, this clone counts as medium-sized. The chain combines TRBV5-4 with TRBJ1-2, with 7 bases identical to TRBD1. The V gene's germline CDR1 is SGHNT and CDR2 YYREEE (reference sequence). V dropped 0 bases and J dropped 8; count of bases not matched to a gene: 7. The CDR3 has 14 amino acids. DNA for the CDR3: TGTGCCAGCAGCTTGGGGACAGGTCGAAACGGCTACACCTTC. Protein product: CASSLGTGRNGYTF.

The genes are TRBV13 and TRBJ2-7; D is possibly TRBD2 (5 bases). Trimming shortened V by 2 bases and J by 5 bases, and 10 bases separated the two germline ends. The CDR3 is made up of 13 amino acids. From germline, CDR1 is PRHDT and CDR2 FYEKMQ (reference sequence). CDR3 sequence: CASSLRGFNEQYF. CDR3 DNA: TGTGCCAGCAGCTTACGCGGGTTCAACGAGCAGTACTTC. Supplemented by reference TRBV13 and TRBJ2-7, the full variable domain reads AAGVIQSPRHLIKEKRETATLKCYPIPRHDTVYWYQQGPGQDPQFLISFYEKMQSDKGSIPDRFSAQQFSDYHSELNMSSLELGDSALYFCASSLRGFNEQYFGPGTRLTVT.

The genes are TRBV7-9 and TRBJ2-3; 8 bases fit TRBD2. V lost 6 bases to trimming and J lost 1 base; unmatched junction nucleotides: 9. Germline V lookup: CDR1 SEHNR, CDR2 FQNEAQ (reference sequence). The CDR3 consists of 16 residues. The CDR3: CASRYLAGGGTDTQYF. DNA of the CDR3: TGTGCCAGCAGGTACCTAGCGGGCGGCGGCACAGATACGCAGTATTTT.

This clone was detected only once. The J gene is TRBJ2-3, the V gene TRBV13; 14 bases agree with TRBD2. The germline CDR1 and CDR2 sequences are PRHDT and FYEKMQ (reference sequence). V was clipped by 5 bases and J by 1 base; unmatched bases: 5. The CDR3 covers 17 residues. The CDR3 here is CASSPGTSGSGTDTQYF. The CDR3 bases are TGTGCCAGCAGCCCGGGGACTAGCGGGAGTGGCACAGATACGCAGTATTTT.